The clone carrying this TCR beta chain was recorded only once. This sample was taken from a study of blood T cell repertoires in COVID-19. Study background: PBMCs, B-cell-depleted T cells, or T cells provided the cDNA or gDNA that made up the material.

CDR3 size: 13 residues. With 6 bases removed from V and 6 bases from J, the gap between germline ends came to 13 bases. CDR1 is SNHLY and CDR2 is FYNNEI in the germline V gene. As processed by the authors: For nucleated cells, counts were estimated from reference gene primer amplification. Measured with immunoSEQ multiplex PCR; TCRdb has only the in-frame clones, and not every one. From that table come the V and J calls and clone size; the DNA was used to work out D and trimming. The sample includes roughly 440,000 clones, around 88% of them seen just once. During active infection, Seattle patients enrolled and were then monitored through disease.

The specimen was peripheral blood. The chain couples TRBV2 to TRBJ2-3; perhaps TRBD2 as D (6 bases). The clonotype was recovered from a woman aged 45-65 years with COVID-19, enrolled during active disease. The chain's CDR3 is CASRDQRVDTQYF. In DNA, the CDR3 is TGTGCCAGCAGGGATCAGCGGGTGGATACGCAGTATTTT.